This T cell receptor (beta chain) was recorded in a study of T cells in Graves' hyperthyroidism and ophthalmopathy. Study findings and constraints: Before onset, ophthalmopathy was predicted by the model a median approximately 6.5 months earlier.

Exclusion of patients followed from uncontrolled infection, other autoimmune disease, pregnancy or lactation. Every diagnosis used clinical symptoms, serum thyroxine and TRAb, thyroid ultrasound and orbital computed tomography. The source material, RNA transcripts, was used to amplify TCR beta CDR3 regions. A first-round RT-PCR of the TCR CDR3 used the HTBI primer set. TCRdb re-analysed the multiplex PCR reads in MiXCR, keeping a single row per CDR3 protein. Found here are 210,000 or so distinct CDR3 sequences, under 20% of them singletons; the top ten hold under 65%. Concerning this clonotype itself: Its cognate antigen is unknown.

The CDR3 is 14 residues long. Germline lookup yields CDR1 DFQATT and CDR2 SNEGSKA (reference sequence). V shed 5 bases, J shed 2 bases, and the junction held 7 bases outside the gene matches. This chain joins TRBV20-1 and TRBJ2-7; 9 bases map to TRBD2. The sequence was collected from a middle-aged man with Graves' hyperthyroidism. What was sequenced was blood. The CDR3 DNA is TGCAGTGCTCTCCGACTAGCGGCCACCTACGAGCAGTACTTC. Protein: CSALRLAATYEQYF.